The 30 T cell receptor beta chains reported below all come from one sample, sequenced in a study of T-cell memory formation after mild COVID-19. TCRdb reanalysed the 5' RACE reads using MiXCR and keeps one entry per CDR3 protein. The sample has about 400,000 distinct CDR3 sequences; 23% are singletons. The sample was PBMCs or a T cell subset sorted from them (not recorded which). These receptors came from an adult woman who had mild COVID-19 (a few samples of this study predate the infection). Cell type and time point are not known.

This clonotype appeared a few times. The CDR3 sequence is CASSYRGSGNTIYF. The CDR3 bases are TGTGCCAGCAGTTACCGAGGCTCTGGAAACACCATATATTTT. The V and J genes are TRBV6-5 and TRBJ1-3; no definite D call. Germline V gene data show CDR1 as MNHEY and CDR2 as SVGAGI. This CDR3 is built from 14 residues. V shed 2 bases and J shed 0 bases, with 5 bases lying between them.

This clonotype was seen a few times. CDR3 nucleotide sequence: TGTGCCAGCAGCTTTGAGAGACAGGGAAACTATGGCTACACCTTC. Its protein is CASSFERQGNYGYTF. The V gene is TRBV7-9, the J gene TRBJ1-2; TRBD1 matches at 7 bases. Trimming removed 3 bases from V and 2 bases from J; junction bases left unmatched: 6. Germline V CDR1 and CDR2: SEHNR, FQNEAQ (reference sequence). The CDR3 has 15 amino acids.

This clonotype has just a few counts. The chain joins TRBV21-1 to TRBJ1-4; no DNA check was done on the table's D call, TRBD1. TRBV21-1 is a known pseudogene. The CDR3 has 14 amino acids. The CDR3, as DNA: TGTGCCAGCAGTGGGGGGCTGGGGTATGAAAAACTGTTTTTT. It encodes CASSGGLGYEKLFF.

This clonotype has a handful of counts. The J gene is TRBJ2-7, the V gene TRBV19, with TRBD2 matching over 13 bases. Germline V gene lookup returns CDR1 LNHDA and CDR2 SQIVND (reference sequence). CDR3 length equals 13 residues. The trim removed 10 bases at V and 4 bases at J, leaving 4 bases unmatched. CDR3 residues: CATRLAGGYEQYF. The DNA of the CDR3 is TGTGCCACACGACTAGCGGGAGGTTACGAGCAGTACTTC.

This clonotype was observed at least ten times. The V and J genes are TRBV6-2 or TRBV6-3 and TRBJ2-3; D gene unclear. Trimming pared 0 bases from V and 0 bases from J, leaving 16 bases between. Germline CDR1 reads MNHEY; CDR2 reads SVGEGT. This CDR3 has 18 amino acids. CDR3 bases: TGTGCCAGCAGTTACTCGCCCTCCGATATATCTAGCACAGATACGCAGTATTTT. Translation: CASSYSPSDISSTDTQYF.

V gene TRBV13 combines with J gene TRBJ2-3; unclear D gene. Per the germline V gene, CDR1 is PRHDT and CDR2 is FYEKMQ (reference sequence). The V end lost 5 bases, the J end lost 7 bases, and 13 bases lay between the germline ends. The CDR3 has 13 amino acids. This CDR3 is CASSTVTVNTQYF. CDR3 bases: TGTGCCAGCAGCACCGTCACCGTGAATACGCAGTATTTT.

The chain is built from TRBV6-1 and TRBJ1-5; no definite D call. Between the trimmed V and J ends, which lost 2 bases and 1 base, there was a span of 9 bases. In germline, CDR1 is MNHNS, CDR2 SASEGT. The CDR3 totals 15 residues. In nucleotides, the CDR3 is TGTGCCAGCAGTGAAAAGGTTACCAGCAATCAGCCCCAGCATTTT. Encoded protein: CASSEKVTSNQPQHF.

This clonotype was found many times. J is TRBJ2-7 and V is TRBV3-1; TRBD2 agrees at 15 bases. V shed 0 bases, J shed 4 bases, and the junction held 7 bases outside the gene matches. The length of the CDR3 is 18 residues. The germline V gene has CDR1 LGHDT and CDR2 YNNKEL (reference sequence). The CDR3 reads CASSQDLWTSGRGYEQYF. The CDR3 nucleotides read TGTGCCAGCAGCCAAGATCTCTGGACTAGCGGGAGGGGTTACGAGCAGTACTTC.

The chain has TRBV2 and TRBJ2-3, with D hard to call. The CDR3 has 11 residues. The V end lost 3 bases, the J end lost 4 bases, and 2 bases lay between the germline ends. Germline values: CDR1 SNHLY, CDR2 FYNNEI. CDR3 loop: CASSDSDTQYF. CDR3 sequence (DNA): TGTGCCAGCAGTGACTCAGATACGCAGTATTTT.

This chain connects TRBV7-9 to TRBJ2-1; 9 bases align to TRBD2. Germline V gene lookup returns CDR1 SEHNR and CDR2 FQNEAQ (reference sequence). The CDR3 spans 19 residues. With V trimmed by 2 bases and J by 2 bases, 13 bases remained unmatched. In nucleotides, the CDR3 is TGTGCCAGCAGCTTACAAGGCGGGAGGGCCCAATCGGCCTACAATGAGCAGTTCTTC. This translates into CASSLQGGRAQSAYNEQFF.

At least ten counts were recorded for this clonotype. The chain combines TRBV12-3 or TRBV12-4 with TRBJ2-2; TRBD1 is a possible D gene (5 bases). The length of the CDR3 is 15 residues. Trimming took 1 base from V and 1 from J, leaving 7 bases between them. The CDR3 nucleotides are TGTGCCAGCAGTTTAGGTGGACAGAACACCGGGGAGCTGTTTTTT. The encoded protein is CASSLGGQNTGELFF.

The chain employs TRBV5-1 and TRBJ2-1; 15 nucleotides agree with TRBD2. Germline trimming cut 4 bases from V and 10 bases from J; bases unmatched to any gene: 9. This CDR3 comprises 16 residues. Germline V lookup: CDR1 SGHRS, CDR2 YFSETQ. CDR3 sequence reads: CASSPGLAGGQREQFF. For the CDR3, the DNA is TGCGCCAGCAGCCCTGGACTAGCGGGGGGGCAGAGGGAGCAGTTCTTC.

V gene TRBV7-8 combines with J gene TRBJ2-5, with D unresolved. With 5 bases removed from V and 5 bases from J, the gap between germline ends came to 9 bases. There are 12 residues in the CDR3. Germline V CDR1 and CDR2: SGHVS, FQNEAQ. As DNA, the CDR3 is TGTGCCAGCAGCCCAGACCCCGAGACCCAGTACTTC. This codes for CASSPDPETQYF.

The rearrangement joins TRBV29-1 to TRBJ2-1; 16 bases fit TRBD2. CDR1 is SQVTM, CDR2 ANQGSEA, per germline. This CDR3 contains 14 residues. V shed 6 bases, J shed 9 bases, and the junction held 5 bases outside the gene matches. The chain's CDR3 is CSVAGLAGGFEQFF. CDR3 DNA: TGCAGCGTCGCGGGACTAGCGGGAGGGTTTGAGCAGTTCTTC.

This clonotype came up a few times. The chain carries TRBV7-6 and TRBJ1-4, with TRBD1 matching over 9 bases. J gave up 7 bases and V 5 bases, and 8 bases lay outside the gene matches. CDR1 is SGHVS and CDR2 is FNYEAQ in the germline V gene. The CDR3 runs to 15 residues. The CDR3 DNA follows: TGTGCCAGCAGCATATCCGGGACAGGGAGTGAAAAACTGTTTTTT. Translated, it gives CASSISGTGSEKLFF.

This chain links TRBV7-8 with TRBJ2-3; 9 positions agree with TRBD2. The V gene end was trimmed by 5 bases and the J gene end by 6 bases; junction bases not matched to a gene: 12. The CDR3 is 16 amino acids. Looked up from germline, CDR1 is SGHVS and CDR2 is FQNEAQ. The CDR3 loop is CASSLELAGYGDTQYF. CDR3 DNA: TGTGCCAGCAGCCTAGAGCTAGCGGGGTATGGCGATACGCAGTATTTT.

In its sample, this clonotype was seen many times. The chain links TRBV27 to TRBJ2-1; 8 bases agree with TRBD2. The CDR3 length is 16 residues. Germline V lookup: CDR1 MNHEY, CDR2 SMNVEV (reference sequence). The trim removed 5 bases at V and 1 base at J, leaving 7 bases unmatched. The CDR3 DNA is TGTGCCAGCAGTCGTTCCGGGACTAGTTCCTACAATGAGCAGTTCTTC. This encodes CASSRSGTSSYNEQFF.

This clonotype was observed a few times. The J gene is TRBJ1-2, the V gene TRBV20-1, with D unresolved. The CDR3 has 14 residues. Germline CDR1 is DFQATT and CDR2 is SNEGSKA (reference sequence). Trimming took off 0 bases at V and 2 bases at J, with 10 bases between the two ends. This CDR3 is CSARDLGVNYGYTF. In DNA form, the CDR3 reads TGCAGTGCTAGAGATCTCGGGGTGAACTATGGCTACACCTTC.

This clonotype has a handful of counts. The genes are TRBV12-3 or TRBV12-4 and TRBJ2-7; D is perhaps TRBD2 (5 bases). The ends were cut back, 2 bases at V and 0 bases at J, with 11 bases in the middle. The CDR3 loop spans 15 amino acids. The CDR3 DNA is TGTGCCAGCAGTTTATGGCGGGTGAGCTCCTACGAGCAGTACTTC. This codes for CASSLWRVSSYEQYF.

The chain carries TRBV12-3 or TRBV12-4 and TRBJ2-1; D is ambiguous. This CDR3 has 14 amino acids. Trimming removed 4 bases at V and 15 bases at J, with 22 bases between. This CDR3 reads CASSSPPFQVPPFF. The CDR3 bases are TGTGCCAGCAGTTCCCCCCCTTTCCAGGTCCCCCCGTTCTTC.

A remark on this clonotype: The junction departs from germline at one end; a sequencing error may be responsible. This CDR3 reads CASSPPGQGFTEALF. In DNA, the CDR3 is TGTGCCAGCTCACCCCCGGGACAGGGGTTCACTGAAGCTTTATTT. The rearrangement joins TRBV18 to TRBJ1-1; 10 nucleotides align to TRBD1. Germline assignment: CDR1 KGHSH and CDR2 LQKENI. There are 15 residues in the CDR3.

This clonotype was picked up a small number of times. The J gene is TRBJ2-7, the V gene TRBV5-1; D is unclear. Germline CDR1 SGHRS, CDR2 YFSETQ. This CDR3 is 12 amino acids long. Trimming took off 6 bases at V and 6 bases at J, with 13 bases between the two ends. CDR3 coding DNA: TGCGCCAGCAAAGCTGCGACCTCCGAGCAGTACTTC. This codes for CASKAATSEQYF.

This clonotype appeared a few times. The chain combines TRBV5-1 with TRBJ2-3, with TRBD2 matching 14 bases. V gave up 4 bases and J gave up 11 bases; unmatched junction bases: 9. Germline V gene lookup returns CDR1 SGHRS and CDR2 YFSETQ. The CDR3 has 15 amino acids. The CDR3, as DNA: TGCGCCAGCAGCCTTGGGACTAGCGGGAGTCTGAAGCAGTATTTT. Protein: CASSLGTSGSLKQYF.

This clonotype came up many times. The chain recombines TRBV5-1 with TRBJ2-3; either TRBD1 or TRBD2 may fit D (6 bases each). Looked up from germline, CDR1 is SGHRS and CDR2 is YFSETQ. The CDR3 has 14 residues. Trimming removed 4 bases at V and 4 bases at J, with 13 bases between. In nucleotides, the CDR3 is TGCGCCAGCAGCCCGGCTAGGGGGGCAGATACGCAGTATTTT. Protein: CASSPARGADTQYF.

This sequence joins TRBV4-2 and TRBJ1-2; TRBD1 might be the D (6 bases). V lost 0 bases and J 8 bases, leaving 10 bases between the germline ends. The germline CDR1 and CDR2 sequences are LGHNA and YNFKEQ. The CDR3 sequence is 13 residues long. CDR3 in DNA: TGTGCCAGCAGCCAAGAACGGGGGGGCGGCTACACCTTC. The encoded protein is CASSQERGGGYTF.

This clonotype was counted only a few times. The rearrangement links TRBV7-8 to TRBJ2-5; D could derive from TRBD1 or TRBD2 (5 bases each). Trimming cost V 7 bases and J 8 bases, with 20 bases left between them. Per the germline V gene, CDR1 is SGHVS and CDR2 is FQNEAQ. This CDR3 is 14 amino acids long. The DNA for the CDR3 is TGTGCCAGCACCATTGGGGGACCCGTCGGAACCCAGTACTTC. Protein sequence: CASTIGGPVGTQYF.

This chain joins TRBV24-1 and TRBJ1-1; D is undetermined. Germline loops: CDR1 KGHDR, CDR2 SFDVKD. The V end was cut by 10 bases, the J end by 4 bases, with 9 bases between. The CDR3 totals 11 residues. CDR3 bases: TGTGCCACTCAGGAGGGCACTGAAGCTTTCTTT. Translating it yields CATQEGTEAFF.

In its sample, this clonotype was seen many times. V and J are TRBV3-1 and TRBJ2-5, with 7 nucleotides matching TRBD1. The germline V gene has CDR1 LGHDT and CDR2 YNNKEL (reference sequence). CDR3 length equals 14 residues. The junction had 4 bases not matched to a gene; V was cut back by 4 bases and J by 2 bases. The CDR3 region is CASSPPGQQETQYF. The CDR3 coding sequence is TGTGCCAGCAGCCCCCCGGGACAGCAAGAGACCCAGTACTTC.

This clonotype turned up a few times. The V call is TRBV11-2, the J call TRBJ2-6; D remains ambiguous. The CDR3 is made up of 15 amino acids. V lost 1 base and J lost 4, with 8 bases in between. Germline V gives CDR1 SGHAT, CDR2 FQNNGV. The chain's CDR3 is CASSLVGLGANVLTF. CDR3 coding DNA: TGTGCCAGCAGCTTAGTCGGGTTGGGGGCCAACGTCCTGACTTTC.

This clonotype was observed a handful of times. V and J are TRBV12-3 or TRBV12-4 and TRBJ2-5; 8 bases line up with TRBD2. This CDR3 has 15 amino acids. The V gene end was trimmed by 7 bases and the J gene end by 0 bases; junction bases not matched to a gene: 7. DNA of the CDR3: TGTGCCAGCAAGTTGACTAGCGCAGACCAAGAGACCCAGTACTTC. This translates into CASKLTSADQETQYF.